These T cell receptor beta chains were read from a single sample in a study of OX40 agonist ivuxolimab in advanced cancers. The protocol was immunoSEQ multiplex PCR, while the TCRdb copy is restricted to in-frame clones and leaves out a portion. Here the sample spans about 74,000 clones, more than 75% being singletons. The specimen comprised CD4+ or CD8+ T cells sorted from blood, sampled in a trial of the OX40 agonist ivuxolimab. All receptors come from an adult with an advanced solid tumor such as melanoma, head and neck, liver or kidney cancer. The CDR3 runs from the conserved cysteine through the conserved F or W. D genes are given only for firm matches. Clone size, where shown, is once, few, many, or a class for clones that have expanded.

V: TRBV6-5; J: TRBJ1-1; size: .; D: TRBD1; CDR3: CASHDRGPPGTEAFF; DNA: TGTGCCAGCCATGACAGGGGGCCCCCTGGGACTGAAGCTTTCTTT
V: TRBV11-1; J: TRBJ2-1; size: .; D: .; CDR3: CASSLAPFRPDGEQFF; DNA: TGTGCCAGCAGCTTAGCCCCCTTTCGCCCAGACGGTGAGCAGTTCTTC
V: TRBV5-1; J: TRBJ2-5; size: .; D: .; CDR3: CASSYYQETQYF; DNA: TGCGCCAGCAGCTACTACCAAGAGACCCAGTACTTC
V: TRBV7-9; J: TRBJ1-5; size: .; D: .; CDR3: CASSGGGVEGNQPQHF; DNA: TGTGCCAGCAGCGGTGGGGGGGTAGAGGGCAATCAGCCCCAGCATTTT
V: TRBV19; J: TRBJ1-1; size: few; D: .; CDR3: CASSIVRGTEAFF; DNA: TGTGCCAGTAGTATTGTCAGAGGCACTGAAGCTTTCTTT
V: TRBV11-2; J: TRBJ2-5; size: .; D: .; CDR3: CASSTAGTGGETQYF; DNA: TGTGCCAGCAGCACGGCGGGGACTGGGGGAGAGACCCAGTACTTC
V: TRBV23-1; J: TRBJ2-2; size: .; D: .; CDR3: CASTQSWAIVGGELFF; DNA: TGCGCCAGCACTCAGAGTTGGGCTATAGTGGGCGGGGAGCTGTTTTTT
V: TRBV25-1; J: TRBJ2-7; size: .; D: TRBD1; CDR3: CASSPPPGQGFGEQYF; DNA: TGTGCCAGCAGTCCTCCTCCGGGACAGGGCTTCGGAGAGCAGTACTTC
V: TRBV10-3; J: TRBJ2-1; size: .; D: TRBD1; CDR3: CAITPGTGWGNEQFF; DNA: TGTGCCATCACCCCCGGGACAGGGTGGGGGAATGAGCAGTTCTTC
V: TRBV28; J: TRBJ1-4; size: .; D: .; CDR3: CASRETGRLAKLFF; DNA: TGTGCCAGCAGGGAAACAGGGCGATTGGCAAAACTGTTTTTT
V: TRBV5-5; J: TRBJ1-1; size: .; D: .; CDR3: CASSSSSGVRVTEAFF; DNA: TGTGCCAGCAGTTCGTCCTCAGGGGTCAGGGTCACTGAAGCTTTCTTT
V: TRBV28; J: TRBJ1-5; size: .; D: .; CDR3: CASSPARRGVNQPQHF; DNA: TGTGCCAGCAGTCCAGCAAGAAGAGGGGTTAACCAGCCCCAGCATTTT
V: TRBV15; J: TRBJ2-7; size: .; D: TRBD1; CDR3: CATSRARDRVSREVQQYF; DNA: TGTGCCACCAGCAGGGCCCGGGACAGGGTATCTCGGGAGGTTCAGCAGTACTTC
V: TRBV5-3; J: TRBJ2-5; size: .; D: .; CDR3: CARSLHRGPWETQYF; DNA: TGTGCCAGAAGCCTACATCGGGGTCCCTGGGAGACCCAGTACTTC
V: TRBV11-3; J: TRBJ2-3; size: .; D: .; CDR3: CASSLAGAGDTQYF; DNA: TGTGCCAGCAGCTTAGCGGGAGCTGGCGATACGCAGTATTTT
V: TRBV19; J: TRBJ2-7; size: once; D: .; CDR3: CASSIDGGTNYEQYF; DNA: TGTGCCAGTAGTATAGATGGAGGGACAAACTACGAGCAGTACTTC
V: TRBV25-1; J: TRBJ2-7; size: .; D: .; CDR3: CASSKHGSSYEQYF; DNA: TGTGCCAGCAGTAAACACGGGAGCTCCTACGAGCAGTACTTC
V: TRBV30; J: TRBJ1-2; size: .; D: .; CDR3: CAWSSGHSGYTF; DNA: TGTGCCTGGAGTTCAGGCCATTCCGGCTACACCTTC
V: TRBV19; J: TRBJ2-2; size: .; D: TRBD1; CDR3: CASKEGGLTGELFF; DNA: TGTGCCAGTAAAGAAGGGGGCCTCACCGGGGAGCTGTTTTTT
V: TRBV19; J: TRBJ2-2; size: .; D: TRBD1; CDR3: CASSKTGTGNTGELFF; DNA: TGTGCCAGTAGTAAAACCGGGACAGGGAACACCGGGGAGCTGTTTTTT
V: TRBV27; J: TRBJ2-7; size: .; D: .; CDR3: CASSLSQRGLGEQYF; DNA: TGTGCCAGCAGTTTAAGTCAAAGGGGTCTGGGAGAGCAGTACTTC
V: TRBV21-1; J: TRBJ1-5; size: .; D: .; CDR3: CASSKVRGITGNQPQHF; DNA: TGTGCCAGCAGCAAAGTAAGGGGGATTACGGGCAATCAGCCCCAGCATTTT
V: TRBV2; J: TRBJ2-4; size: .; D: .; CDR3: CASTTLGRKYF; DNA: TGTGCCAGCACCACCCTGGGGCGGAAGTACTTC
V: TRBV6-1; J: TRBJ2-3; size: .; D: .; CDR3: CASSLIPWGTDTQYF; DNA: TGTGCCAGCAGCCTGATTCCCTGGGGCACAGATACGCAGTATTTT
V: TRBV7-2; J: TRBJ2-1; size: .; D: TRBD2; CDR3: CASSLGTSGLYNEQFF; DNA: TGTGCCAGCAGCCTAGGGACTAGCGGACTGTACAATGAGCAGTTCTTC
V: TRBV2; J: TRBJ2-5; size: .; D: TRBD2; CDR3: CASMGGSKTQYF; DNA: TGTGCCAGCATGGGGGGGAGTAAGACCCAGTACTTC
V: TRBV7-6; J: TRBJ1-2; size: .; D: .; CDR3: CASSLNPGATGGYTF; DNA: TGTGCCAGCAGCTTAAACCCGGGGGCGACGGGGGGCTACACCTTC
V: TRBV7-3; J: TRBJ2-7; size: .; D: .; CDR3: CASSRDSSSYEQYF; DNA: TGTGCCAGCAGCCGGGACTCCAGCTCCTACGAGCAGTACTTC
V: TRBV6-5; J: TRBJ2-2; size: .; D: .; CDR3: CATTGTNRSGELFF; DNA: TGTGCCACAACTGGGACGAACAGGTCCGGGGAGCTGTTTTTT
V: TRBV6-5; J: TRBJ1-1; size: .; D: .; CDR3: CASSYSGKNTEAFF; DNA: TGTGCCAGCAGTTACTCCGGCAAGAACACTGAAGCTTTCTTT
V: TRBV5-1; J: TRBJ2-1; size: once; D: .; CDR3: CASSLGEWPGNEQFF; DNA: TGCGCCAGCAGCTTGGGGGAGTGGCCGGGAAATGAGCAGTTCTTC
V: TRBV7-3; J: TRBJ2-1; size: .; D: TRBD2; CDR3: CASSLSPSGSYNEQFF; DNA: TGTGCCAGCAGCTTATCCCCTAGCGGCTCCTACAATGAGCAGTTCTTC
V: TRBV15; J: TRBJ1-4; size: .; D: TRBD1; CDR3: CATSRDLGTATNEKLFF; DNA: TGTGCCACCAGCAGAGATCTTGGGACAGCAACTAATGAAAAACTGTTTTTT
V: TRBV5-5; J: TRBJ2-3; size: .; D: .; CDR3: CASSLRLITDTQYF; DNA: TGTGCCAGCAGCTTGCGGTTAATCACAGATACGCAGTATTTT
V: TRBV4-1; J: TRBJ1-4; size: .; D: .; CDR3: CASSRLPVNEKLFF; DNA: TGCGCCAGCAGCCGATTACCGGTGAATGAAAAACTGTTTTTT
V: TRBV5-6; J: TRBJ2-2; size: few; D: TRBD1; CDR3: CASSLDRATGELFF; DNA: TGTGCCAGCAGCCTGGACAGGGCCACCGGGGAGCTGTTTTTT
V: TRBV5-1; J: TRBJ1-6; size: .; D: .; CDR3: CASSLGVNRVNSPLHF; DNA: TGCGCCAGCAGCTTAGGGGTTAACAGGGTTAATTCACCCCTCCACTTT
V: TRBV19; J: TRBJ2-1; size: .; D: .; CDR3: CASSIVDPRSPRTYNEQFF; DNA: TGTGCCAGTAGTATAGTAGACCCACGGTCACCCCGCACGTACAATGAGCAGTTCTTC
V: TRBV7-2; J: TRBJ2-5; size: .; D: TRBD1; CDR3: CASSPGQGRGETQYF; DNA: TGTGCCAGCAGCCCAGGACAGGGTAGGGGAGAGACCCAGTACTTC
V: TRBV6-5; J: TRBJ2-5; size: .; D: TRBD2; CDR3: CASSSLTSGYQETQYF; DNA: TGTGCCAGCAGTTCCTTGACTAGCGGATACCAAGAGACCCAGTACTTC
V: TRBV11-2; J: TRBJ2-3; size: .; D: .; CDR3: CASSLGDPNTQYF; DNA: TGTGCCAGCAGCTTAGGTGACCCTAATACGCAGTATTTT
V: TRBV28; J: TRBJ2-1; size: .; D: .; CDR3: CASKRGSYNEQFF; DNA: TGTGCCAGCAAACGGGGTTCCTACAATGAGCAGTTCTTC
V: TRBV4-2; J: TRBJ2-2; size: .; D: .; CDR3: CASRDTANTGELFF; DNA: TGTGCCAGCAGGGACACCGCGAACACCGGGGAGCTGTTTTTT
V: TRBV19; J: TRBJ2-1; size: few; D: TRBD2; CDR3: CASSKERDYEQFF; DNA: TGTGCCAGTAGTAAAGAGCGGGACTATGAGCAGTTCTTC
V: TRBV18; J: TRBJ2-7; size: .; D: .; CDR3: CASSPSLGQTYEQYF; DNA: TGTGCCAGCTCACCATCCCTCGGGCAGACCTACGAGCAGTACTTC
V: TRBV6-1; J: TRBJ1-4; size: .; D: .; CDR3: CASTGSSEKLFF; DNA: TGTGCCAGCACGGGGAGCTCCGAAAAACTGTTTTTT
V: TRBV30; J: TRBJ2-1; size: .; D: TRBD2; CDR3: CAWIPGGRKQFF; DNA: TGTGCCTGGATACCGGGAGGGCGGAAGCAGTTCTTC
V: TRBV4-1; J: TRBJ2-1; size: .; D: .; CDR3: CASSPSGARSSYNEQFF; DNA: TGCGCCAGCAGCCCGTCGGGAGCGCGTAGCTCCTACAATGAGCAGTTCTTC
V: TRBV7-9; J: TRBJ2-5; size: .; D: TRBD1; CDR3: CASSHRRKTGGGEETQYF; DNA: TGTGCCAGCAGCCACCGCCGAAAAACAGGGGGCGGTGAGGAGACCCAGTACTTC
V: TRBV7-9; J: TRBJ2-7; size: .; D: TRBD2; CDR3: CASSLVTSGMNPYEQYF; DNA: TGTGCCAGCAGCTTAGTAACTAGCGGGATGAACCCCTACGAGCAGTACTTC
V: TRBV7-9; J: TRBJ2-5; size: .; D: .; CDR3: CASSLDTGWETQYF; DNA: TGTGCCAGCAGCTTAGATACAGGGTGGGAGACCCAGTACTTC
V: TRBV2; J: TRBJ2-5; size: .; D: .; CDR3: CASHWTNQETQYF; DNA: TGTGCCAGCCATTGGACTAACCAAGAGACCCAGTACTTC
V: TRBV7-6; J: TRBJ2-3; size: .; D: .; CDR3: CASSLGGADTQYF; DNA: TGTGCCAGCAGCCTCGGTGGGGCAGATACGCAGTATTTT
V: TRBV5-1; J: TRBJ2-1; size: .; D: .; CDR3: CASSLEGGSNEQFF; DNA: TGCGCCAGCAGCTTGGAGGGGGGTAGCAATGAGCAGTTCTTC
V: TRBV18; J: TRBJ1-4; size: .; D: TRBD1; CDR3: CASSPRTGSNEKLFF; DNA: TGTGCCAGCTCACCGCGGACAGGTAGCAATGAAAAACTGTTTTTT
V: TRBV2; J: TRBJ2-2; size: .; D: TRBD2; CDR3: CASTSLAGGGTGELFF; DNA: TGTGCCAGCACGTCTCTAGCGGGAGGGGGAACCGGGGAGCTGTTTTTT
V: TRBV18; J: TRBJ2-3; size: .; D: .; CDR3: CASSGLTSTDTQYF; DNA: TGTGCCAGCTCCGGACTAACTAGCACAGATACGCAGTATTTT
V: TRBV1; J: TRBJ2-5; size: .; D: .; CDR3: CTSSQDSVLAGVRKETQYF; DNA: TGCACCAGCAGCCAAGATTCCGTTCTAGCGGGAGTGAGGAAAGAGACCCAGTACTTC
V: TRBV6-1; J: TRBJ2-7; size: .; D: TRBD2; CDR3: CASSGWSGRSDEQYF; DNA: TGTGCCAGCAGTGGATGGAGCGGGAGGTCCGACGAGCAGTACTTC
V: TRBV7-9; J: TRBJ2-7; size: .; D: TRBD2; CDR3: CASSPSGSGYEQYF; DNA: TGTGCCAGCAGCCCTAGCGGGAGTGGCTACGAGCAGTACTTC